This T cell receptor beta chain was captured in a study of blood T cell repertoires in COVID-19. This clone was recorded only once. The CDR3 sequence is 18 residues long. Germline CDR1 is SGHRS and CDR2 is YFSETQ. With V trimmed by 0 bases and J by 2 bases, 8 bases remained unmatched. Generated by immunoSEQ multiplex PCR, the TCRdb table keeps only in-frame clones and is missing some. Among 85,000 or so clones listed, about 76% were seen once. This TCR derives from a man older than 75 with acute or convalescent COVID-19. The chain recombines TRBV5-1 with TRBJ1-6; 7 bases map to TRBD1. The sample was peripheral blood. CDR3: CASSLGVAGQPYNSPLHF. In DNA form, the CDR3 reads TGCGCCAGCAGCTTGGGTGTAGCGGGACAGCCCTATAATTCACCCCTCCACTTT.